One sample yielded the 14 T cell receptor beta chains listed below, sequenced in a study of cytomegalovirus exposure and HLA in healthy donors. In the PCR, 60 Vbeta and 13 Jbeta primers were used. Measured with immunoSEQ multiplex PCR; TCRdb has only the in-frame clones, and not every one. The sample carries approximately 250,000 clones, roughly 78% recorded once. Sequencing input: PBMCs. All receptors come from a boy between 10 and 17 years old in good health and CMV-seronegative.

The chain is built from TRBV6-5 and TRBJ2-1, with D possibly matching TRBD2 (6 bases). Deletions cut 2 bases from V and 10 bases from J, with 15 bases between. This CDR3 comprises 14 residues. Germline loops: CDR1 MNHEY, CDR2 SVGAGI. CDR3 protein: CASSYLRDSHEQFF. The CDR3 region has the DNA TGTGCCAGCAGTTACCTCCGGGACTCCCACGAGCAGTTCTTC.

This chain joins TRBV5-1 and TRBJ1-4; a possible D gene is TRBD1 (6 bases). Deletions cut 2 bases from V and 7 bases from J, with 15 bases between. Germline V gene data show CDR1 as SGHRS and CDR2 as YFSETQ. The CDR3 length is 15 residues. CDR3 sequence: CASSFLTGNLEKLFF. The CDR3, as DNA: TGCGCCAGCAGCTTCCTTACAGGGAACCTTGAAAAACTGTTTTTT.

The genes are TRBV6-1 and TRBJ2-3; a possible D gene is TRBD2 (5 bases). This CDR3 spans 16 amino acids. Germline CDR1 reads MNHNS; CDR2 reads SASEGT. V lost 0 bases, J lost 4 bases, and 14 bases lay in between. CDR3 region: CASSEARGGWADTQYF. In DNA, the CDR3 is TGTGCCAGCAGTGAAGCGCGTGGCGGGTGGGCAGATACGCAGTATTTT.

This clone has just a few counts. The chain employs TRBV28 and TRBJ1-1; 9 bases match TRBD1. The length of the CDR3 is 12 residues. V shed 6 bases and J 11 bases; nucleotides not matched to a gene: 7. CDR1 and CDR2 from the germline V gene are MDHEN and SYDVKM. This CDR3 reads CASRGDRVQAFF. The CDR3 nucleotides are TGTGCCAGCAGGGGGGACAGGGTTCAGGCTTTCTTT.

The chain has TRBV30 and TRBJ2-1; D uncertain. The germline V gene has CDR1 GTSNPN and CDR2 SVGIG (reference sequence). Deletions cut 2 bases from V and 8 bases from J, with 22 bases between. CDR3 length: 16 residues. This CDR3 is CAWSSTNVVLIDEQFF. For the CDR3, the DNA is TGTGCCTGGAGTTCAACTAACGTCGTCCTTATCGATGAGCAGTTCTTC.

The chain is built from TRBV29-1 and TRBJ2-5, with TRBD1 identical over 7 bases. Germline lookup yields CDR1 SQVTM and CDR2 ANQGSEA. CDR3 length: 13 amino acids. V lost 7 bases, J lost 4 bases, and 9 bases stayed unmatched. The DNA for the CDR3 is TGCAGCGCTGGCACAGGGGAAAGAGAGACCCAGTACTTC. Amino acids: CSAGTGERETQYF.

The chain employs TRBV4-1 and TRBJ1-1, with a weak D call TRBD1 (5 bases). The CDR3 is made up of 14 amino acids. The germline V gene encodes CDR1 MGHRA and CDR2 YSYEKL. The ends were cut back, 4 bases at V and 6 bases at J, with 15 bases in the middle. Here the CDR3 DNA reads TGCGCCAGCAGCCCCGGGGGGGGTGAGCCTGAAGCTTTCTTT. As protein: CASSPGGGEPEAFF.

CDR3 DNA: TGTGCCAGCAGCCCGGGCCGAGGGGATACGCAGTATTTT. It translates to CASSPGRGDTQYF. The rearrangement uses TRBV7-3 and TRBJ2-3, with a weak D call TRBD2 (5 bases). The germline V gene has CDR1 SGHTA and CDR2 FQGTGA. V dropped 5 bases and J dropped 6 bases, with 12 bases sitting between them. The CDR3 extends over 13 amino acids. Full variable domain (outside the CDR3, taken from reference TRBV7-3 and TRBJ2-3): GAGVSQTPSNKVTEKGKYVELRCDPISGHTALYWYRQSLGQGPEFLIYFQGTGAADDSGLPNDRFFAVRPEGSVSTLKIQRTERGDSAVYLCASSPGRGDTQYFGPGTRLTVL.

This clone has only a few counts. This rearrangement joins TRBV27 to TRBJ1-4; D possibly corresponds to TRBD1 (5 bases). This CDR3 contains 14 residues. CDR1 MNHEY and CDR2 SMNVEV come from the germline V gene (reference sequence). The ends were cut back, 7 bases at V and 3 bases at J, with 12 bases in the middle. The CDR3: CASTRGGSNEKLFF. The DNA of the CDR3 is TGTGCCAGCACCCGTGGGGGGTCTAATGAAAAACTGTTTTTT.

V and J are TRBV18 and TRBJ2-1; maybe TRBD1 (6 bases). The CDR3 runs 19 residues. V lost 2 bases to trimming and J lost 0 bases, with 20 bases between them. Germline CDR1 KGHSH, CDR2 LQKENI. The CDR3 DNA is TGTGCCAGCTCACCAATAAGGGGGATCTGGGAGAGCTCCTACAATGAGCAGTTCTTC. Encoded protein: CASSPIRGIWESSYNEQFF.

The rearrangement links TRBV2 to TRBJ2-5; D is possibly TRBD2 (6 bases). The J call could be wrong; TRBJ2-7 is a better fit for the DNA end. Germline CDR1 SNHLY, CDR2 FYNNEI. The CDR3 has 14 amino acids. The CDR3 region is CASTNSGASYEQYF. DNA for the CDR3: TGTGCCAGCACAAATTCGGGAGCGTCCTACGAGCAGTACTTC.

The chain employs TRBV2 and TRBJ2-1, with 7 positions matching TRBD2. This CDR3 contains 14 residues. CDR1 is SNHLY and CDR2 is FYNNEI in the germline V gene. Trimming removed 4 bases from V and 10 bases from J; junction bases left unmatched: 10. CDR3 nucleotide sequence: TGTGCCAGCAGTGTGAGACTAGCCACACGGGAGCAGTTCTTC. This translates into CASSVRLATREQFF. Using reference TRBV2 and TRBJ2-1 for the parts outside the CDR3, the full variable domain is EPEVTQTPSHQVTQMGQEVILRCVPISNHLYFYWYRQILGQKVEFLVSFYNNEISEKSEIFDDQFSVERPDGSNFTLKIRSTKLEDSAMYFCASSVRLATREQFFGPGTRLTVL.

The rearrangement uses TRBV7-2 and TRBJ2-7; TRBD2 agrees at 16 bases. This CDR3 has 16 residues. J was trimmed by 3 bases and V by 5 bases; bases with no gene match: 4. Germline V gives CDR1 SGHTA, CDR2 FQGNSA. The CDR3 DNA reads TGTGCCAGCAGCGCGGGACTAGCGGGAGGGTTCTACGAGCAGTACTTC. Its translation is CASSAGLAGGFYEQYF. Full variable domain (outside the CDR3, taken from reference TRBV7-2 and TRBJ2-7): GAGVSQSPSNKVTEKGKDVELRCDPISGHTALYWYRQSLGQGLEFLIYFQGNSAPDKSGLPSDRFSAERTGGSVSTLTIQRTQQEDSAVYLCASSAGLAGGFYEQYFGPGTRLTVT.

The chain joins TRBV11-2 to TRBJ1-6; D not certain. Germline V gene data show CDR1 as SGHAT and CDR2 as FQNNGV. CDR3 length: 16 residues. Trimming shortened V by 1 base and J by 0 bases, and 7 bases separated the two germline ends. The CDR3 region is CASSLVPSSYNSPLHF. CDR3 coding DNA: TGTGCCAGCAGCTTAGTCCCGAGCTCCTATAATTCACCCCTCCACTTT.